This entry lists 15 T cell receptor beta chains sequenced from one sample in a study of CD8+ T cells in alopecia areata. The sequencing template was cDNA reverse transcribed from extracted RNA. The method was immunoSEQ multiplex PCR; TCRdb's version includes in-frame clones alone and lacks a portion of them. The table records 100,000 to 150,000 clones, around 50% of them present only once. Sequencing was carried out using NKG2D-low CD8+ T cells sorted from blood. These receptors were collected from a human donor with alopecia areata.

The chain links TRBV27 to TRBJ1-5; perhaps TRBD1 as D (6 bases). Germline lookup yields CDR1 MNHEY and CDR2 SMNVEV (reference sequence). V dropped 8 bases and J dropped 1 base, with 9 bases sitting between them. CDR3 length: 13 residues. The CDR3 DNA follows: TGTGCCAGCGCAGGGGTAAGCAATCAGCCCCAGCATTTT. Protein product: CASAGVSNQPQHF.

This clone has only a few counts. V and J are TRBV29-1 and TRBJ1-1; D is uncertain. The CDR3 totals 14 residues. V lost 6 bases to trimming and J lost 0 bases, with 14 bases between them. Germline-derived CDR1 and CDR2 are SQVTM and ANQGSEA. The CDR3 loop reads CSVPSQWVNTEAFF. The CDR3 bases are TGCAGCGTCCCCTCCCAGTGGGTGAACACTGAAGCTTTCTTT.

CDR3 sequence reads: CASRPAGGLSTDTQYF. The CDR3 DNA reads TGTGCGTCCCGGCCAGCGGGAGGACTGAGCACAGATACGCAGTATTTT. This chain uses TRBV27 with TRBJ2-3, with 9 bases aligning to TRBD2. Germline CDR1 MNHEY, CDR2 SMNVEV (reference sequence). The CDR3 consists of 16 residues.

This clone was counted between two and nine times. The rearrangement joins TRBV4-1 to TRBJ2-7; D is possibly TRBD2 (5 bases). CDR1 is MGHRA, CDR2 YSYEKL, per germline. The CDR3 is 16 amino acids. Trimming pared 0 bases from V and 2 bases from J, leaving 14 bases between. CDR3 in amino acids: CASSQDSLADTYEQYF. CDR3 coding DNA: TGCGCCAGCAGCCAAGATTCCCTAGCCGATACCTACGAGCAGTACTTC.

The chain combines TRBV14 with TRBJ2-7; 10 nucleotides agree with TRBD1. The junction had 11 bases not matched to a gene; V was cut back by 0 bases and J by 0 bases. Germline V gene data show CDR1 as SGHDN and CDR2 as FVKESK. The length of the CDR3 is 19 residues. The CDR3 is CASSQDRDRGRPSSYEQYF. The CDR3 bases are TGTGCCAGCAGCCAAGACCGGGACAGGGGCCGCCCCAGCTCCTACGAGCAGTACTTC.

The chain has TRBV27 and TRBJ2-7, with D perhaps matching TRBD1 (6 bases). The V gene's germline CDR1 is MNHEY and CDR2 SMNVEV (reference sequence). The CDR3 spans 15 residues. V was cut by 2 bases and J by 1 base, with 12 bases left in between. The CDR3 protein is CASSLRGIGSYEQYF. The CDR3 bases are TGTGCCAGCAGTTTAAGGGGGATTGGGTCCTACGAGCAGTACTTC.

The V and J genes are TRBV27 and TRBJ2-1; D gene ambiguous. Germline V CDR1 and CDR2: MNHEY, SMNVEV (reference sequence). The CDR3 contains 15 residues. V lost 5 bases to trimming and J lost 0 bases, with 11 bases between them. CDR3: CASSPPASSYNEQFF. The CDR3 DNA reads TGTGCCAGCAGTCCCCCTGCCAGCTCCTACAATGAGCAGTTCTTC.

CDR3 bases: TGCGCCAGCAGAGGACCGGGACCGGGACTAGCGGTCCACGAGCAGTACTTC. It is translated as CASRGPGPGLAVHEQYF. The V call is TRBV4-1, the J call TRBJ2-7, with 11 bases identical to TRBD2. CDR1 is MGHRA, CDR2 YSYEKL, per germline. CDR3 length: 17 amino acids. V was pared by 6 bases and J by 5 bases, with 15 bases of the junction left unmatched.

The chain has TRBV20-1 and TRBJ1-1; D is ambiguous. The CDR3 is 11 amino acids. Between the trimmed V and J ends, which lost 4 bases and 0 bases, there was a span of 3 bases. Germline CDR1 DFQATT, CDR2 SNEGSKA (reference sequence). The DNA for the CDR3 is TGCAGTGCTATCCTGAACACTGAAGCTTTCTTT. This encodes CSAILNTEAFF.

The V call is TRBV4-2, the J call TRBJ1-6, with a possible D match to TRBD1 (5 bases). V lost 4 bases and J lost 10, with 17 bases in between. This CDR3 contains 15 residues. In germline, CDR1 is LGHNA, CDR2 YNFKEQ. CDR3 DNA: TGTGCCAGCAGCCCGAGGTGGGGGGGAGACTCACCCCTCCACTTT. Encoded protein: CASSPRWGGDSPLHF.

The V and J genes are TRBV21-1 and TRBJ2-1; the D call TRBD2 from the table was never checked on the DNA. TRBV21-1 constitutes a pseudogene. This CDR3 has 15 residues. This CDR3 reads CASSADGRAYNEQFF. DNA for the CDR3: TGTGCCAGCAGCGCTGACGGGAGGGCCTACAATGAGCAGTTCTTC.

V gene TRBV11-3 combines with J gene TRBJ2-7; D uncertain. The CDR3 is made up of 14 amino acids. In germline, CDR1 is SGHNT, CDR2 YENEEA. V lost 3 bases to trimming and J lost 0 bases, with 9 bases between them. The CDR3 reads CASSFTSVSYEQYF. The CDR3 coding sequence is TGTGCCAGCAGCTTCACGTCTGTCTCCTACGAGCAGTACTTC.

V and J are TRBV27 and TRBJ1-2; D gene uncertain. With 8 bases removed from V and 5 bases from J, the gap between germline ends came to 15 bases. Germline assignment: CDR1 MNHEY and CDR2 SMNVEV (reference sequence). CDR3 size: 13 residues. In DNA, the CDR3 is TGTGCCAGCTCCCCCCGTGGAAGTTATGGCTACACCTTC. This encodes CASSPRGSYGYTF.

The rearrangement links TRBV9 to TRBJ2-5; D is unresolved. CDR3 length equals 13 residues. Trimming pared 4 bases from V and 1 base from J, leaving 8 bases between. The V gene's germline CDR1 is SGDLS and CDR2 YYNGEE. The CDR3 reads CASSSTVQETQYF. The CDR3 DNA is TGTGCCAGCAGCTCAACAGTCCAAGAGACCCAGTACTTC.

The rearrangement joins TRBV29-1 to TRBJ2-7; no definite D call. The V end lost 6 bases, the J end lost 3 bases, and 15 bases lay between the germline ends. From germline, CDR1 is SQVTM and CDR2 ANQGSEA. This CDR3 is 13 amino acids long. The CDR3 region is CSVVDGSRYEQYF. CDR3 nucleotides: TGCAGCGTCGTCGACGGATCCCGCTACGAGCAGTACTTC.